This TCR beta chain was observed in a study of breast tumors, draining lymph nodes, adjacent tissues. Study conclusions and caveats: The data were judged consistent with most tumor T cells coming from lymph node and expanding in tumor. Compared with basal-like, luminal-like tumors shared significantly more repertoire with nontumor tissue. Tumors had less TCR diversity than lymph nodes, more than nontumor tissue.

The table lists this clonotype with a few counts. As yet, its antigen is unknown. TCRdb independently ran MiXCR on the multiplex PCR reads; one entry per CDR3 protein. The repertoire includes approximately 31,000 distinct CDR3 sequences, approximately 63% of them detected once, and about a sixth sits in the top ten. The V end was cut by 0 bases, the J end by 7 bases, with 10 bases between. The CDR3 covers 14 residues. The germline V gene has CDR1 DFQATT and CDR2 SNEGSKA (reference sequence). The sample consisted of breast tumor tissue. The genes are TRBV20-1 and TRBJ1-6; D is unclear. The clonotype comes from a female donor with breast cancer. Some clones in this sample may be carry-over from other donors' samples. In DNA form, the CDR3 reads TGCAGTGCTAGAGATCGGTTCAGAAATTCACCCCTCCACTTT. Its translation: CSARDRFRNSPLHF.